The next 14 T cell receptor beta chains were all read from a single sample in a study of blood T cell repertoires in COVID-19. Assay used: immunoSEQ multiplex PCR; TCRdb lists only in-frame clones, some missing. The table has a few hundred thousand clones, roughly 84% seen once. The specimen was peripheral blood. Receptor source: an elderly woman with active or convalescent COVID-19.

The chain recombines TRBV15 with TRBJ1-2; 7 positions agree with TRBD1. The CDR3 consists of 14 residues. CDR1 and CDR2 from the germline V gene are LNHNV and YYDKDF (reference sequence). The V segment lost 5 bases and the J segment 3 bases; nucleotides outside the gene matches: 6. DNA of the CDR3: TGTGCCACCAGCGGTCCAGACAGGGACTATGGCTACACCTTC. Its protein product is CATSGPDRDYGYTF.

This clone was counted a few times. The chain employs TRBV6-5 and TRBJ1-5; a possible D gene is TRBD1 (5 bases). Germline V gene lookup returns CDR1 MNHEY and CDR2 SVGAGI. This CDR3 is built from 15 residues. V was cut by 0 bases and J by 6 bases, with 12 bases left in between. The CDR3 DNA reads TGTGCCAGCAGTTACTCATTTAGGGGTAGTCAGCCCCAGCATTTT. Protein sequence: CASSYSFRGSQPQHF.

The chain employs TRBV9 and TRBJ1-3; D not resolved. The CDR3 sequence is 17 residues long. V was trimmed by 3 bases and J by 2 bases, leaving 18 bases between them. CDR1 and CDR2 from the germline V gene are SGDLS and YYNGEE. CDR3 nucleotide sequence: TGTGCCAGCAGCGCCACCCCGCCGAGTGTAGCTGGAAACACCATATATTTT. This encodes CASSATPPSVAGNTIYF.

This sequence joins TRBV19 and TRBJ2-6, with a weak D call TRBD2 (6 bases). CDR1 is LNHDA, CDR2 SQIVND, per germline (reference sequence). Trimming took 6 bases from V and 4 from J, leaving 13 bases between them. This CDR3 has 15 amino acids. The CDR3 coding sequence is TGTGCCAGTAGGCCCGGGGGTACCGGGGCCAACGTCCTGACTTTC. Amino acids: CASRPGGTGANVLTF.

The gene calls are TRBV3-1 (or the pseudogene TRBV3-2) and TRBJ1-4; D perhaps matches TRBD1 (5 bases). Germline V gives CDR1 LGHDT, CDR2 YNNKEL (reference sequence). The CDR3 is 15 residues long. Trimming stripped 5 bases from V and 4 bases from J, with 14 bases between. CDR3 bases: TGTGCCAGCAGCTCCGGGGGGGGTAATAATGAAAAACTGTTTTTT. This gives the protein CASSSGGGNNEKLFF.

This rearrangement joins TRBV6-5 to TRBJ1-4, with a possible D match to TRBD1 (6 bases). V gave up 6 bases and J gave up 10 bases, with 15 bases separating them. Germline CDR1 reads MNHEY; CDR2 reads SVGAGI. This CDR3 contains 13 residues. Here the CDR3 DNA reads TGTGCCAGCAGGCAAGATGGGGGCGGAAAACTGTTTTTT. Encoded protein: CASRQDGGGKLFF.

V gene TRBV6-2 or TRBV6-3 combines with J gene TRBJ2-6, with no clear D. There are 15 residues in the CDR3. Germline V CDR1 and CDR2: MNHEY, SVGEGT. V dropped 5 bases and J dropped 2 bases, with 10 bases sitting between them. CDR3 DNA: TGTGCCAGCAGTCCCAGGTTTACTGGGGCCAACGTCCTGACTTTC. It encodes CASSPRFTGANVLTF.

This clone came up a few times. The rearrangement links TRBV23-1 to TRBJ1-1; 7 positions agree with TRBD1. TRBV23-1 is given ORF status, its function remaining uncertain. After removal of 0 bases from V and 2 bases from J, the junction contained 9 bases not matched to a gene. The CDR3 is 17 amino acids. CDR3 DNA sequence: TGCGCCAGCAGTCAATCGGGCAGGGGGAGAGGTAACACTGAAGCTTTCTTT. Protein product: CASSQSGRGRGNTEAFF.

In the case of this clone: At the DNA level, this CDR3 is encoded by other sequences in the same sample as well. V gene TRBV7-2 combines with J gene TRBJ1-2, with 7 bases lining up with TRBD1. V shed 5 bases, J shed 6 bases, and the junction held 6 bases outside the gene matches. CDR1 is SGHTA and CDR2 is FQGNSA in the germline V gene. CDR3 size: 13 residues. Written as DNA, the CDR3 is TGTGCCAGCAGCCTCCGACAGGGTGATGGCTACACCTTC. It codes for CASSLRQGDGYTF.

The chain recombines TRBV7-9 with TRBJ2-7, with 10 bases identical to TRBD2. There are 16 residues in the CDR3. Germline V gives CDR1 SEHNR, CDR2 FQNEAQ (reference sequence). V lost 1 base and J lost 1; bases outside the gene matches: 4. The CDR3 region is CASSLGTSGASYEQYF. For the CDR3, the DNA is TGTGCCAGCAGCTTAGGAACTAGCGGGGCTTCCTACGAGCAGTACTTC.

V and J are TRBV9 and TRBJ2-3; 8 nucleotides agree with TRBD2. V lost 3 bases to trimming and J lost 4 bases; unmatched junction nucleotides: 10. The CDR3 contains 16 residues. The germline gives CDR1 SGDLS, CDR2 YYNGEE. The CDR3 region has the DNA TGTGCCAGCAGCGCGCTTAGCGGGGATCGGGCAGATACGCAGTATTTT. This translates into CASSALSGDRADTQYF.

This clone was counted between two and nine times. The chain has TRBV7-2 and TRBJ2-4; D possibly corresponds to TRBD2 (6 bases). The CDR3 covers 17 residues. CDR1 and CDR2 (germline): SGHTA, FQGNSA. V was pared by 5 bases and J by 8 bases, with 25 bases between. The CDR3 DNA reads TGTGCCAGCAGCCCTTTGGGTGGCGGGGCCCGCGCAGACATTCAGTACTTC. Protein: CASSPLGGGARADIQYF.

V usage is TRBV5-4 and J usage is TRBJ1-4, with a weak D call TRBD1 (5 bases). Trimming shortened V by 1 base and J by 12 bases, and 13 bases separated the two germline ends. From germline, CDR1 is SGHNT and CDR2 YYREEE (reference sequence). The CDR3 runs to 13 residues. The CDR3, as DNA: TGTGCCAGCAGCTTGTTGGTGACGGGGGAACTGTTTTTT. Its protein product is CASSLLVTGELFF.

The chain employs TRBV5-1 and TRBJ1-1, with 9 bases lining up with TRBD1. Trimming at V came to 4 bases and at J to 5 bases, leaving 6 bases not matched to a gene. The CDR3 has 14 amino acids. Per the germline V gene, CDR1 is SGHRS and CDR2 is YFSETQ. The CDR3 sequence is CASSIQGASTEAFF. The CDR3 DNA is TGCGCCAGCAGCATACAGGGGGCGAGTACTGAAGCTTTCTTT.